One and the same sample provided the 5 T cell receptor beta chains below, sequenced in a study of T-cell reconstitution after alpha-beta-depleted transplantation in children. Researchers prepared the TCRbeta library using unique molecular identifiers, the study reports. TCRdb fed the PCR reads into MiXCR, producing one record per CDR3 protein. The table records 450,000 to 550,000 distinct CDR3 sequences, over 9.5% of them present only once. Sequencing was performed on PBMCs, mostly from graft donor cells, taken 180 days after TCRalphabeta/CD19-depleted stem cell transplant. These receptors all stem from a female patient aged 2 to 10 who had a stem cell transplant for aplastic anemia, so the T cells may come from the graft donor.

This clonotype has ten or more counts. The gene calls are TRBV12-3 or TRBV12-4 and TRBJ2-7; D is ambiguous. This CDR3 has 11 residues. V was clipped by 4 bases and J by 4 bases, with 5 bases between them. CDR3 region: CASSCWYEQYV. CDR3 nucleotides: TGTGCCAGCAGTTGTTGGTACGAGCAGTACGTC.

The J gene is TRBJ2-7, the V gene TRBV5-1; the match to TRBD2 covers 8 bases. Germline V gives CDR1 SGHRS, CDR2 YFSETQ. The ends lost 0 bases at V and 0 bases at J; junction bases unmatched: 8. The CDR3 sequence is 17 residues long. CDR3 protein: CASSLGGSSGGSYEQYV. DNA of the CDR3: TGCGCCAGCAGCTTGGGGGGGTCCAGCGGGGGCTCCTACGAGCAGTACGTC.

This clonotype showed up just a few times. This chain links TRBV7-2 with TRBJ2-5; D might be TRBD2 (6 bases). The CDR3 runs to 14 residues. CDR1 is SGHTA and CDR2 is FQGNSA in the germline V gene. V was cut by 0 bases and J by 6 bases, with 11 bases left in between. The CDR3 region is CASSLALRGQTQYF. CDR3 in DNA: TGTGCCAGCAGCTTAGCCCTGCGGGGACAGACCCAGTACTTC.

The gene calls are TRBV4-3 and TRBJ1-6; 9 nucleotides align to TRBD1. The CDR3 runs to 15 residues. CDR1 and CDR2 (germline): LGHNA, YSLEER. Germline trimming cut 2 bases from V and 8 bases from J; bases unmatched to any gene: 4. The CDR3 protein is CASSQTTGGHSPLHF. The CDR3 nucleotides read TGCGCCAGCAGCCAAACAACAGGGGGCCATTCACCCCTCCACTTT.

The chain combines TRBV20-1 with TRBJ1-5; 7 nucleotides align to TRBD1. The CDR3 is made up of 17 amino acids. V shed 1 base and J 7 bases; nucleotides not matched to a gene: 16. Germline V gives CDR1 DFQATT, CDR2 SNEGSKA (reference sequence). The CDR3 sequence: CSARGILRQGVGQPQHF. CDR3 sequence (DNA): TGCAGTGCTAGAGGCATATTGAGACAGGGTGTGGGACAGCCCCAGCATTTT.